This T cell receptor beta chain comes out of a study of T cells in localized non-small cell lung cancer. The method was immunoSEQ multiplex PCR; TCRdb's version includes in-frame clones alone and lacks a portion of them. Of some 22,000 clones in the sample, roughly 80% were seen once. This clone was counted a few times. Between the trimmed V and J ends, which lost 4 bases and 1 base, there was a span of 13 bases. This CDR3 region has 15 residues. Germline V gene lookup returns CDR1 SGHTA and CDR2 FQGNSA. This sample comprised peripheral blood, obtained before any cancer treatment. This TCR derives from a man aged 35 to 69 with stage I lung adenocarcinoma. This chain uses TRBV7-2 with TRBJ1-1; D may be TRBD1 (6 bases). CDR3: CASSWGRGTNTEAFF. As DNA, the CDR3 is TGTGCCAGCAGCTGGGGGCGGGGTACGAACACTGAAGCTTTCTTT.